Sequencing of this T cell receptor (beta chain) was carried out in a study of CD8+CD57+ T cells in acquired aplastic anemia (dated by TCRdb to the late 2010s). Background for the entire study: On average, sorted CD4+ and CD8+ cells yielded 3.2 ug of extracted DNA, with a range of roughly 0.17 to 27.4 ug. CD8+CD57+ expansion was defined as frequency above the mean frequency observed in healthy subjects.

With respect to this clonotype: Its cognate antigen has yet to be identified. It has no much larger one-base neighbor in the sample; base qualities were not kept.

Flow cytometry had shown CD8+CD57+ cell expansion in the patients selected for sequencing. Severe acquired aplastic anemia was diagnosed in all patients according to International Study of Aplastic Anemia and Agranulocytosis and Camitta criteria. No therapy had been received by the patients at the time of blood sampling. In the study, sorted CD4+ and CD8+ blood T cells from patients with severe aplastic anemia and from healthy subjects underwent deep sequencing of TCR repertoires. In the USA, patient enrollment took place under clinicaltrials.gov protocols 00001620, 01623167, 00001397, 00071045, 00081523 and 00961064. Ficoll-Paque density gradient centrifugation was used to isolate peripheral blood mononuclear cells. Before DNA extraction, CD4+ and CD8+ T cells were sorted by FACS or by magnetic beads. The paper's findings and limits, for the study overall: About 28 CD8+ CDR3 sequences were found in both patients and controls but appeared to be highly expressed in patients and within the immunodominant clones of the patients. No significant difference in CD8+ Simpson's diversity was found between patients and healthy controls (P=0.060).

TCR beta VDJ combination and CDR3 sequence profiling used genomic DNA as the template. An Illumina HiSeq 2000 was used for TCR repertoire sequencing. As for the authors' bioinformatics: TRBV/TRBJ rearrangement plots, CDR3 size and DJ length profiles, and Simpson's diversity index were used to evaluate the repertoires. The most abundant DNA sequence in the deep sequencing data was taken as the immunodominant clone. CDR3 amino acid sequences were checked for sharing between subjects and were compared against published repertoires and the VDJdb database. TCRdb applied fastp at Q25 and MiXCR to the public reads, then kept only in-frame beta chains. Every distinct CDR3 protein forms one entry, paired with its most common genes and DNA. What appears here as the V and J calls and clone size reflects TCRdb's work, not the paper's. The sample table shows under 500,000 distinct CDR3 sequences, and under 40% are seen once. The top ten hold nearly 0.85% of the sample.

The receptor comes from a human donor with aplastic anemia. Material: sorted CD4+, CD8+, or CD8+CD57+ T cells (not recorded which) from PBMCs.

For the CDR3, the sequence is CSARDRYMNTEAFF. The nucleotides read TGCAGTGCTAGAGATCGATACATGAACACTGAAGCTTTCTTT. The sequence joins TRBV20-1 to TRBJ1-1; no D gene call is confident. The CDR3, from cysteine to phenylalanine, totals 14 residues. Only the CDR3 portion is preserved as DNA: 42 bases, with reading frame beginning at the first base. Deletion took 0 bases off V and 0 bases off J, with a span of 8 bases between the germline ends. CDR1 and CDR2, looked up from the germline V gene (reference sequence), are DFQATT and SNEGSKA.